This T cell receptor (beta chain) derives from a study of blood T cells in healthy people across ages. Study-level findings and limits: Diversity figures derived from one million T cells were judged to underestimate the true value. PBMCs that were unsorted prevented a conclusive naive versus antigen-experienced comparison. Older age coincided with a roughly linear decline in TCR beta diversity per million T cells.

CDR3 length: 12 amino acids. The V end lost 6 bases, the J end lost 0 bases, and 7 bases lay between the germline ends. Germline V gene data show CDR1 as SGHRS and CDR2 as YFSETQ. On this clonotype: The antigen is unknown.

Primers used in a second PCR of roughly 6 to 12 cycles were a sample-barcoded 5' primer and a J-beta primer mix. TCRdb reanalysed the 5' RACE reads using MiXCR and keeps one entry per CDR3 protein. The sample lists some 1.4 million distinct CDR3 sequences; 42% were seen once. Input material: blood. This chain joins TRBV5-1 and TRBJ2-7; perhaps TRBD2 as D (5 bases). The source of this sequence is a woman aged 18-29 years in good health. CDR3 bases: TGCGCCAGCAACGGGGACTCCTACGAGCAGTACTTC. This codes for CASNGDSYEQYF.